One T cell receptor (beta chain) is described in this entry. Its antigen is as yet unknown. As it was prepared, the TCRbeta library received unique molecular identifiers. One entry per CDR3 protein, called by TCRdb with MiXCR from the PCR reads. The sample lists around 370,000 distinct CDR3 sequences, roughly 15% seen once, with approximately 44% in the top ten. This entry comes from a study of T-cell reconstitution after alpha-beta-depleted transplantation in children. The germline gives CDR1 MDHEN, CDR2 SYDVKM. Trimming at V came to 3 bases and at J to 1 base, leaving 3 bases not matched to a gene. The CDR3 is made up of 15 amino acids. Whole-study findings and limits: Alpha-beta T cells present about two months after transplant were reported to originate from several hundred expanded graft clones. T-cell numbers and diversity, one year after transplant, stemmed largely from T cells that were newly produced.

The chain uses TRBV28 and TRBJ2-5; 9 bases match TRBD1. The sequenced sample was PBMCs, mostly from graft donor cells, obtained 360 days after TCRalphabeta/CD19-depleted stem cell transplant. This TCR derives from a male patient aged 2 to 10 who had a stem cell transplant for acute lymphoblastic leukemia, so the T cells may come from the graft donor. The DNA for the CDR3 is TGTGCCAGCAGTTTGTACAGGGGGCCCCAAGAGACCCAGTACTTC. Translating it yields CASSLYRGPQETQYF.